This paragraph reports one T cell receptor beta chain. The record originates from a study of graft-versus-host responses after intestinal transplantation. The assay was immunoSEQ multiplex PCR, and TCRdb's table has in-frame clones only and misses some. The table has some 96,000 clones, over 75% seen once. Germline loops: CDR1 MNHEY, CDR2 SVGAGI. The CDR3 extends over 15 amino acids. Trimming cost V 6 bases and J 5 bases; bases outside gene matches: 10. The chain combines TRBV6-5 with TRBJ1-2; 9 nucleotides line up with TRBD1. This clonotype originated in a human patient who received an intestinal transplant, so some T cells may come from the graft donor. The sample in question was PBMCs, obtained roughly 450 days after intestinal transplant. DNA for the CDR3: TGTGCCAGCAGCTCTCCCCAACAGGGGGCTTATGGCTACACCTTC. Its protein product is CASSSPQQGAYGYTF.